These 20 T cell receptor beta chains were sequenced from one sample in a study of T cell responses to AZD1222 COVID-19 vaccine. Sequencing was performed with immunoSEQ multiplex PCR; in TCRdb, only in-frame clones are kept and a portion is missing. This table holds 130,000 to 150,000 clones, 92% found once. Sample: peripheral blood, taken on day 0 of AZD1222 vaccination. The receptors shown here come from an adult in good health.

J is TRBJ1-3 and V is TRBV19; the D is unclear. From germline, CDR1 is LNHDA and CDR2 SQIVND (reference sequence). CDR3 size: 15 residues. The ends were cut back, 3 bases at V and 0 bases at J, with 9 bases in the middle. The CDR3 region is CASSIGLFSGNTIYF. CDR3 DNA: TGTGCCAGTAGTATTGGACTTTTCTCTGGAAACACCATATATTTT. The variable domain in full, completed from reference TRBV19 and TRBJ1-3, reads DGGITQSPKYLFRKEGQNVTLSCEQNLNHDAMYWYRQDPGQGLRLIYYSQIVNDFQKGDIAEGYSVSREKKESFPLTVTSAQKNPTAFYLCASSIGLFSGNTIYFGEGSWLTVV.

The rearrangement uses TRBV13 and TRBJ2-3; weak D call: TRBD2 (5 bases). Looked up from germline, CDR1 is PRHDT and CDR2 is FYEKMQ (reference sequence). The CDR3 spans 17 residues. Trimming shortened V by 5 bases and J by 3 bases, and 21 bases separated the two germline ends. The CDR3 nucleotides are TGTGCCAGCAGCCCCCCCATTGTCGGGGTGAGGACAGATACGCAGTATTTT. Encoded protein: CASSPPIVGVRTDTQYF.

J is TRBJ1-1 and V is TRBV6-5; D perhaps matches TRBD1 (6 bases). CDR3 length: 16 amino acids. From germline, CDR1 is MNHEY and CDR2 SVGAGI. Trimming left V 4 bases short and J 0 bases short, with 15 bases between. CDR3 DNA sequence: TGTGCCAGCAGTTCCGAGACAGGTTGGATGAACACTGAAGCTTTCTTT. The encoded protein is CASSSETGWMNTEAFF.

This clone was observed a handful of times. CDR3 sequence: CSARDGGTDTQYF. In nucleotides, the CDR3 is TGCAGCGCCCGGGACGGTGGCACAGATACGCAGTATTTT. The chain has TRBV29-1 and TRBJ2-3; possibly TRBD1 or TRBD2 for D (5 bases each). This CDR3 contains 13 residues. Germline-derived CDR1 and CDR2 are SQVTM and ANQGSEA. The V end was cut by 7 bases, the J end by 1 base, with 12 bases between.

This chain connects TRBV19 to TRBJ1-2; D is perhaps TRBD1 (6 bases). Between the trimmed V and J ends, which lost 5 bases and 1 base, there was a span of 14 bases. Germline assignment: CDR1 LNHDA and CDR2 SQIVND (reference sequence). This CDR3 is built from 15 residues. CDR3 sequence reads: CASSSPDRRNYGYTF. The CDR3 region has the DNA TGTGCCAGTAGTTCCCCCGACAGGCGTAACTATGGCTACACCTTC.

V gene TRBV3-1 (or the pseudogene TRBV3-2) combines with J gene TRBJ1-5; tentatively, D is TRBD1 (6 bases). Germline CDR1 reads LGHDT; CDR2 reads YNNKEL (reference sequence). V shed 3 bases and J shed 0 bases, with 9 bases lying between them. There are 15 residues in the CDR3. In DNA, the CDR3 is TGTGCCAGCAGCCAGAGGGGGTATAGCAATCAGCCCCAGCATTTT. Translation gives CASSQRGYSNQPQHF.

V usage is TRBV28 and J usage is TRBJ1-5; D may be TRBD1 (5 bases). The CDR3 totals 16 residues. Germline V gene data show CDR1 as MDHEN and CDR2 as SYDVKM. The V and J ends lost 4 bases and 6 bases respectively, with 19 bases between them. CDR3 in amino acids: CASSSRSQEGSQPQHF. The CDR3 nucleotides are TGTGCCAGCAGTTCCCGTTCACAGGAGGGCAGTCAGCCCCAGCATTTT.

V is TRBV30 and J is TRBJ1-2; D is unclear. V shed 3 bases and J shed 5 bases, with 25 bases lying between them. The CDR3 runs 17 residues. Germline V CDR1 and CDR2: GTSNPN, SVGIG (reference sequence). CDR3 loop: CAWSAPFLSGPEYGYTF. The CDR3 bases are TGTGCCTGGAGCGCCCCCTTTTTGTCAGGACCGGAGTATGGCTACACCTTC.

The genes are TRBV11-2 and TRBJ2-7; a weak D match, TRBD2 (5 bases). Germline CDR1 SGHAT, CDR2 FQNNGV. The CDR3 has 13 residues. Trimming took off 8 bases at V and 2 bases at J, with 13 bases between the two ends. This CDR3 is CASLRVSAYEQYF. CDR3 nucleotide sequence: TGTGCCAGCTTGCGGGTTAGCGCCTACGAGCAGTACTTC.

The V and J genes are TRBV10-3 and TRBJ2-2; 7 bases map to TRBD2. Losses at the gene ends were 2 bases for V and 6 bases for J; bases not matched to a gene: 9. CDR3 length: 16 residues. Germline CDR1 and CDR2: ENHRY and SYGVKD. CDR3 in amino acids: CAISEGLAAGAGELFF. For the CDR3, the DNA is TGTGCCATCAGTGAGGGTCTCGCGGCGGGAGCCGGGGAGCTGTTTTTT.

The chain has TRBV6-5 and TRBJ2-7; D is perhaps TRBD2 (6 bases). Germline values: CDR1 MNHEY, CDR2 SVGAGI. V lost 6 bases to trimming and J lost 6 bases, with 15 bases between them. The CDR3 totals 13 residues. The CDR3 nucleotides read TGTGCCAGCAGCCCCACCGGAGGGCCCGAGCAGTACTTC. This sequence encodes CASSPTGGPEQYF.

The genes are TRBV10-1 and TRBJ1-1; no firm D call. V shed 2 bases and J shed 3 bases, with 10 bases lying between them. Germline V CDR1 and CDR2: WNHNN, SYGVQD (reference sequence). This CDR3 has 14 residues. The CDR3 bases are TGCGCCAGCAGTGAGCTCCCGAAGGACACTGAAGCTTTCTTT. It encodes CASSELPKDTEAFF.

The chain employs TRBV27 and TRBJ2-1, with 7 bases matching TRBD2. The CDR3 contains 16 residues. V lost 2 bases, J lost 4 bases, and 8 bases stayed unmatched. Germline assignment: CDR1 MNHEY and CDR2 SMNVEV (reference sequence). The CDR3 reads CASSLNPGLLYNEQFF. The CDR3 nucleotides read TGTGCCAGCAGTTTAAATCCGGGACTACTTTACAATGAGCAGTTCTTC.

The chain joins TRBV4-1 to TRBJ1-6; no firm D call. V was cut by 1 base and J by 5 bases, with 18 bases left in between. Germline CDR1 is MGHRA and CDR2 is YSYEKL. The CDR3 runs to 18 residues. The CDR3 DNA is TGCGCCAGCAGCCAAGTAGATATGGGTATGGGAAATAATTCACCCCTCCACTTT. Its protein is CASSQVDMGMGNNSPLHF.

The chain joins TRBV6-5 to TRBJ1-4, with D possibly being TRBD1 (5 bases). Per germline, CDR1 MNHEY and CDR2 SVGAGI. CDR3 length: 13 residues. V lost 6 bases to trimming and J lost 7 bases, with 12 bases between them. The chain's CDR3 is CASRTPGGEKLFF. CDR3 nucleotides: TGTGCCAGCAGGACCCCGGGGGGTGAAAAACTGTTTTTT.

This clone was detected once. The chain carries TRBV28 and TRBJ1-1; D remains unclear. Germline V gives CDR1 MDHEN, CDR2 SYDVKM. Trimming shortened V by 4 bases and J by 4 bases, and 13 bases separated the two germline ends. There are 14 residues in the CDR3. CDR3 sequence: CASSSPGYTTEAFF. DNA of the CDR3: TGTGCCAGCAGTTCCCCCGGATATACCACTGAAGCTTTCTTT.

This clone was picked up one time. This chain joins TRBV5-1 and TRBJ2-3; the D is unclear. V was trimmed by 0 bases and J by 4 bases, leaving 6 bases between them. The CDR3 consists of 13 residues. Germline CDR1 reads SGHRS; CDR2 reads YFSETQ. The CDR3 DNA reads as TGCGCCAGCAGCTTGGATATCGCAGATACGCAGTATTTT. Translating it yields CASSLDIADTQYF.

The rearrangement uses TRBV6-4 and TRBJ2-6, with D uncertain. This CDR3 is built from 13 residues. Germline CDR1 MRHNA, CDR2 SNTAGT. V shed 0 bases and J shed 3 bases, with 0 bases lying between them. CDR3 sequence (DNA): TGTGCCAGCAGTGACTCTGGGGCCAACGTCCTGACTTTC. It encodes CASSDSGANVLTF.

This chain connects TRBV7-2 to TRBJ2-3; 7 nucleotides match TRBD2. Trimming at V came to 4 bases and at J to 5 bases, leaving 6 bases not matched to a gene. Germline V gene lookup returns CDR1 SGHTA and CDR2 FQGNSA. The CDR3 has 14 residues. The CDR3: CASSSGLLGDTQYF. The DNA of the CDR3 is TGTGCCAGCAGCTCGGGACTATTAGGAGATACGCAGTATTTT.

V and J are TRBV4-1 and TRBJ1-2; unclear D gene. The V gene lost 3 bases and the J gene lost 3 bases, with 11 bases spanning the gap. The CDR3 runs to 14 residues. Germline loops: CDR1 MGHRA, CDR2 YSYEKL. The chain's CDR3 is CASSHLSGDYGYTF. CDR3 nucleotides: TGCGCCAGCAGCCACCTTAGTGGGGACTATGGCTACACCTTC.